Listed below are T cell receptor beta chains from one sample, sequenced in a study of shared clonotypes between healthy human individuals. Generated by immunoSEQ multiplex PCR, the TCRdb table keeps only in-frame clones and is missing some. The sample includes a few million clones, roughly 95% seen only once; the top ten take less than 2%. Sequencing was carried out using naive CD8+ T cells from PBMCs. These receptors originate from a young man in good health. Some clones in this sample may be carry-over from other donors' samples. CDR3s include the opening cysteine and the closing phenylalanine or tryptophan. Fields, in order: CDR3 DNA, CDR3 protein, V gene, clone size, D gene, J gene. D genes are given only for firm matches. Not every row has a clone size; where given, it reads once, few, many or a size class.

TGTGCCAGCAGCCCTTGGGGGACAGGGGGAAACACCGGGGAGCTGTTTTTT,CASSPWGTGGNTGELFF,TRBV11-2,NA,TRBD1,TRBJ2-2
TGCAGCGTTGTCAAAGGGGTTCGGGTCTCCCGGCAAGAGACCCAGTACTTC,CSVVKGVRVSRQETQYF,TRBV29-1,NA,NA,TRBJ2-5
TGTGCCACCAGCAGGAAAGGCTACGAGCAGTACTTC,CATSRKGYEQYF,TRBV15,NA,NA,TRBJ2-7
TGTGCCAGCAGTTACTCGAGTACGGCATACGAGCAGTACTTC,CASSYSSTAYEQYF,TRBV6-5,NA,NA,TRBJ2-7
TGTGCCAGCAGCGTAGGCAGCGGGAGGGCTAATGAGCAGTTCTTC,CASSVGSGRANEQFF,TRBV9,once,TRBD2,TRBJ2-1
TGTGCCAGCAGCCCCATACGAGGACAGGGGACAGATACGCAGTATTTT,CASSPIRGQGTDTQYF,TRBV21-1,many,NA,TRBJ2-3
TGTGCCAGTAGTAGTGGAGGAGGCGAGCAGTACTTC,CASSSGGGEQYF,TRBV19,NA,NA,TRBJ2-7
TGTGCCAGCAGCTTAGTGGGACAGGGTTCCTACGAGCAGTACTTC,CASSLVGQGSYEQYF,TRBV11-2,NA,TRBD1,TRBJ2-7
TGTGCCAGCAGCTGGACAGGGAACACTGAAGCTTTCTTT,CASSWTGNTEAFF,TRBV9,NA,TRBD1,TRBJ1-1
TGTGCCAGCAGTTTAGGACAAGTTACTGAAGCTTTCTTT,CASSLGQVTEAFF,TRBV27,NA,NA,TRBJ1-1
TGTGCCAGCAGCACCCGGGACTCCAACTCCTACGAGCAGTACTTC,CASSTRDSNSYEQYF,TRBV27,NA,NA,TRBJ2-7
TGTGCCAGCAGCCCAGGGGGACAGCGACCAATGAACACTGAAGCTTTCTTT,CASSPGGQRPMNTEAFF,TRBV13,NA,TRBD1,TRBJ1-1
TGTGCCAGCAGCTTAGCCCTAGGGTCCCTCTACAATGAGCAGTTCTTC,CASSLALGSLYNEQFF,TRBV11-2,NA,NA,TRBJ2-1
TGTGCCAGCTCAACAGACAGGTCTGGAAACACCATATATTTT,CASSTDRSGNTIYF,TRBV18,NA,NA,TRBJ1-3
TGTGCCAGCAGACCCCCTCTACGGACAGAGGGGGGGAGTCGGGGCTACACCTTC,CASRPPLRTEGGSRGYTF,TRBV27,NA,NA,TRBJ1-2
TGTGCCAGCAGCCCCTCGCGGGGGCTCACCTACAATGAGCAGTTCTTC,CASSPSRGLTYNEQFF,TRBV9,NA,NA,TRBJ2-1
TGTGCCAGCAGCTTGAGCGGGAGGGTTCCAGATACGCAGTATTTT,CASSLSGRVPDTQYF,TRBV5-4,NA,TRBD2,TRBJ2-3
TGTGCCAGCAGCTTGGGGCAGTTTTATGGCTACACCTTC,CASSLGQFYGYTF,TRBV5-6,NA,NA,TRBJ1-2
TGTGCCAGCAGCCTCCGATATAGCCGAGCGGTACCAGTTCCCTACGAGCAGTACTTC,CASSLRYSRAVPVPYEQYF,TRBV5-5,NA,NA,TRBJ2-7
TGTGCCAGCAGTGGAGAGGCAGGGAAAGAGACCCAGTACTTC,CASSGEAGKETQYF,TRBV2,once,NA,TRBJ2-5
TGTGCCAGCAGCTCGACGGGACGGGATGGCTACACCTTC,CASSSTGRDGYTF,TRBV5-4,NA,NA,TRBJ1-2
TGTGCCAGCAGCCCCCTTCGGACAGGGATCCACGAGCAGTACTTC,CASSPLRTGIHEQYF,TRBV7-6,NA,TRBD1,TRBJ2-7
TGTGCCAGCAGCTTCGGGGCAGGGTCCAATCAGCCCCAGCATTTT,CASSFGAGSNQPQHF,TRBV5-4,NA,NA,TRBJ1-5
TGTGCCAGCAGCCACTCTAGCGGGAGGTCCGGGGAGCTGTTTTTT,CASSHSSGRSGELFF,TRBV7-6,NA,TRBD2,TRBJ2-2
TGTGCCAGCAGTTTAAGAGGGTTCGATCAGCCCCAGCATTTT,CASSLRGFDQPQHF,TRBV28,NA,NA,TRBJ1-5